What follows describes a single T cell receptor (beta chain). Using immunoSEQ multiplex PCR, the repertoire was profiled, and TCRdb retains in-frame clones only, with some absent. The top ten hold 30% to 40% of the sample, which has approximately 710,000 clones, about 90% seen once. This specimen belongs to a study of shared clonotypes between healthy human individuals. This CDR3 has 18 residues. Trimming left V 2 bases short and J 3 bases short, with 19 bases between. The germline V gene has CDR1 SNHLY and CDR2 FYNNEI. Specimen: memory CD8+ T cells from PBMCs. Stated subset: CD45RO+ cells pooled with CCR7-negative TemRA cells. The chain employs TRBV2 and TRBJ2-2; D not resolved. This TCR was sampled from a man younger than 30 in good health. Some clones in this sample may be carry-over from other donors' samples. The CDR3 reads CASSENQAPWSHTGELFF. The CDR3 coding sequence is TGTGCCAGCAGTGAAAACCAGGCTCCATGGTCCCACACCGGGGAGCTGTTTTTT.